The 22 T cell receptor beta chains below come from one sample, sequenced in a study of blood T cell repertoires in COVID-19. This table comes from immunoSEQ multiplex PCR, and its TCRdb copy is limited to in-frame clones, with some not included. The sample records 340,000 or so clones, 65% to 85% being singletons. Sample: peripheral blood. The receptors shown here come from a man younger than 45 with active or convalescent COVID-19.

CDR3 protein: CASSDRVEQPQHF. The CDR3 nucleotides read TGTGCCAGCTCCGACAGGGTCGAGCAGCCCCAGCATTTT. The rearrangement uses TRBV6-5 and TRBJ1-5; TRBD1 matches at 7 bases. This CDR3 comprises 13 residues. V lost 8 bases, J lost 7 bases, and 8 bases stayed unmatched. The germline V gene encodes CDR1 MNHEY and CDR2 SVGAGI.

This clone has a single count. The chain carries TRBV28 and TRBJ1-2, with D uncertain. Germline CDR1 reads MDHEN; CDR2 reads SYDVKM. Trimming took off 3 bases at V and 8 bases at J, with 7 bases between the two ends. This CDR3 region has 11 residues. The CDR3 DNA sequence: TGTGCCAGCAGTTTCCCGGGGGGCTACACCTTC. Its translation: CASSFPGGYTF.

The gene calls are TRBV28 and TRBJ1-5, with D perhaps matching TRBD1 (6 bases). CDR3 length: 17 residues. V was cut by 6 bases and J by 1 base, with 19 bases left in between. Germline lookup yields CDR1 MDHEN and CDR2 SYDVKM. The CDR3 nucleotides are TGTGCCAGCAGCTCCCACACCGGGACACCGAGCAATCAGCCCCAGCATTTT. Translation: CASSSHTGTPSNQPQHF. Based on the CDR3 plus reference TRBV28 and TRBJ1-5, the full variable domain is DVKVTQSSRYLVKRTGEKVFLECVQDMDHENMFWYRQDPGLGLRLIYFSYDVKMKEKGDIPEGYSVSREKKERFSLILESASTNQTSMYLCASSSHTGTPSNQPQHFGDGTRLSIL.

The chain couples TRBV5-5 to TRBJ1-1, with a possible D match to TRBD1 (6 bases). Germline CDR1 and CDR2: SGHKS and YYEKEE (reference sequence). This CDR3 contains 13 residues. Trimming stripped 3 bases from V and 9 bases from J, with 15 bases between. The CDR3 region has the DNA TGTGCCAGCAGCTGGACAGTCCGTTCTAAAGCTTTCTTT. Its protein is CASSWTVRSKAFF.

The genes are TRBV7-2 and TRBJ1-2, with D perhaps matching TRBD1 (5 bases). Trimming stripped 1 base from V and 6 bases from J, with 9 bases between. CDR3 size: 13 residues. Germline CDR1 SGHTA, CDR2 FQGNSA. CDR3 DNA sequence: TGTGCCAGCAGCTTAGGTCTCAGGGATGGCTACACCTTC. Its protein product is CASSLGLRDGYTF.

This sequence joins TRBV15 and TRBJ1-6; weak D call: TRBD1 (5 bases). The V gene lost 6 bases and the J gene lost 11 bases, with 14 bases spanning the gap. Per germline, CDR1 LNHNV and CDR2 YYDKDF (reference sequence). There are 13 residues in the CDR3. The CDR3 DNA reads TGTGCCACCAGGGTCGAGGGGAGGACACCCCTCCACTTT. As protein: CATRVEGRTPLHF.

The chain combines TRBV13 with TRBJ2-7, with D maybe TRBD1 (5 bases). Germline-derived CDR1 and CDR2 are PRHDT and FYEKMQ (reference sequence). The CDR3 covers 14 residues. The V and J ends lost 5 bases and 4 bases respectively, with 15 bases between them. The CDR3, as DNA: TGTGCCAGCAGCACCCGATCAGGGATTTACGAGCAGTACTTC. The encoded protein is CASSTRSGIYEQYF.

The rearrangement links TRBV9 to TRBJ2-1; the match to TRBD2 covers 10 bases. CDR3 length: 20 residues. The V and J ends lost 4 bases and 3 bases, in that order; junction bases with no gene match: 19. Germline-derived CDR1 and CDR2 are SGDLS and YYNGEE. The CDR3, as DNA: TGTGCCAGCAGCACCCTAGGGCCCCTCCAAGCGGGAGGGGGCTACAATGAGCAGTTCTTC. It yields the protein CASSTLGPLQAGGGYNEQFF.

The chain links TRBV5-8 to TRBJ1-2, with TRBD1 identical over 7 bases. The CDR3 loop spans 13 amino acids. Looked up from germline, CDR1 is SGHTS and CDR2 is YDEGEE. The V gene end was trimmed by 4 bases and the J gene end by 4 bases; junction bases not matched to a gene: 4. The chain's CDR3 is CASSLDRVYGYTF. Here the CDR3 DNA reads TGTGCCAGCAGCCTTGACAGGGTCTATGGCTACACCTTC. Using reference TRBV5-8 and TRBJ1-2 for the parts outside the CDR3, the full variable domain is EAGVTQSPTHLIKTRGQQATLRCSPISGHTSVYWYQQALGLGLQFLLWYDEGEERNRGNFPPRFSGRQFPNYSSELNVNALELEDSALYLCASSLDRVYGYTFGSGTRLTVV.

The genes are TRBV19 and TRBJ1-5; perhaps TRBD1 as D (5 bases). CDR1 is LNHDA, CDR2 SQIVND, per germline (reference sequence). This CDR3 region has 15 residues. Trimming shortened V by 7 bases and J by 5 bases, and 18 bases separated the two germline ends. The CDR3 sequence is CASTIGGGGDQPQHF. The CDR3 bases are TGTGCCAGTACCATAGGAGGTGGGGGGGATCAGCCCCAGCATTTT.

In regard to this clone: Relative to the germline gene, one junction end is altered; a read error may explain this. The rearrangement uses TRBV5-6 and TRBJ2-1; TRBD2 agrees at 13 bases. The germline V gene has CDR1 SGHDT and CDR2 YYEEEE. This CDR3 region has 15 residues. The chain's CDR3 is CASGLLAGGYNEQFF. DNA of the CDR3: TGTGCCAGCGGCTTACTAGCGGGGGGGTACAATGAGCAGTTCTTC.

CDR3 nucleotide sequence: TGTGCCAGCAGCTCGAGGAGGGAAGGGTATAATGAGCAGTTCTTC. It yields the protein CASSSRREGYNEQFF. V gene TRBV11-3 combines with J gene TRBJ2-1; tentative D call: TRBD2 (6 bases). Germline loops: CDR1 SGHNT, CDR2 YENEEA. The CDR3 covers 15 residues. Trimming left V 4 bases short and J 7 bases short, with 17 bases between.

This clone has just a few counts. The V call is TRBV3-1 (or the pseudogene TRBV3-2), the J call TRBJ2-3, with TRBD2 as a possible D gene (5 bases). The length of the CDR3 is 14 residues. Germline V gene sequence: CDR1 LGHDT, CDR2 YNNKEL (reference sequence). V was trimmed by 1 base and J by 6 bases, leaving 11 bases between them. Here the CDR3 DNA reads TGTGCCAGCAGCCAAGTCGCGGGCGCTGATACGCAGTATTTT. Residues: CASSQVAGADTQYF.

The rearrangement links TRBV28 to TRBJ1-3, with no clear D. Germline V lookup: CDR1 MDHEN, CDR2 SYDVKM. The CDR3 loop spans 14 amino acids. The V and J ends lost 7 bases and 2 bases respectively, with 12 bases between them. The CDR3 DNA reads TGTGCCAGCACCTTCTCGAGGGCTGGAAACACCATATATTTT. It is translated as CASTFSRAGNTIYF.

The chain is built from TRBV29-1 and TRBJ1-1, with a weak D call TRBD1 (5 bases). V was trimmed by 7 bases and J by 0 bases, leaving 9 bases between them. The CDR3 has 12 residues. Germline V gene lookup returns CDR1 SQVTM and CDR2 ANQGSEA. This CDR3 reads CSAGRLNTEAFF. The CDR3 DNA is TGCAGCGCGGGACGGTTGAACACTGAAGCTTTCTTT.

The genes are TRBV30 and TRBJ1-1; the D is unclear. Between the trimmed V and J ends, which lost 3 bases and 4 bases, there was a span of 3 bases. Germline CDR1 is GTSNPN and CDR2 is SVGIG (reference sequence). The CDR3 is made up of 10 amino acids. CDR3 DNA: TGTGCCTGGAGCGGCACTGAAGCTTTCTTT. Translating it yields CAWSGTEAFF.

The DNA for the CDR3 is TGCAGTGCCCCCAGCGTGTCTGGGCAGTACTTC. Its translation: CSAPSVSGQYF. The chain joins TRBV20-1 to TRBJ2-7; D gene ambiguous. Trimming removed 6 bases at V and 9 bases at J, with 15 bases between. The germline V gene encodes CDR1 DFQATT and CDR2 SNEGSKA (reference sequence). The CDR3 spans 11 residues.

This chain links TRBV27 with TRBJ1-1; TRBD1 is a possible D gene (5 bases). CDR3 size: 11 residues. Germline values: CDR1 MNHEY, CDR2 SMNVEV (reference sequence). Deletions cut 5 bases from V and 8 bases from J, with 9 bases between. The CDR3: CASSRTGEAFF. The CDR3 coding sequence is TGTGCCAGCAGTCGTACAGGAGAAGCTTTCTTT.

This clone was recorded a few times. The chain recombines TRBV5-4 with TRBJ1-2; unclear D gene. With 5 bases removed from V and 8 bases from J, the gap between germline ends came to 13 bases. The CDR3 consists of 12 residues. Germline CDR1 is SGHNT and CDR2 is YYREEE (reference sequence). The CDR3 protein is CASSPRYSGYTF. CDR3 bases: TGTGCCAGCAGTCCTCGGTACAGCGGCTACACCTTC. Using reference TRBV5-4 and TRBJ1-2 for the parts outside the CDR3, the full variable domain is ETGVTQSPTHLIKTRGQQVTLRCSSQSGHNTVSWYQQALGQGPQFIFQYYREEENGRGNFPPRFSGLQFPNYSSELNVNALELDDSALYLCASSPRYSGYTFGSGTRLTVV.

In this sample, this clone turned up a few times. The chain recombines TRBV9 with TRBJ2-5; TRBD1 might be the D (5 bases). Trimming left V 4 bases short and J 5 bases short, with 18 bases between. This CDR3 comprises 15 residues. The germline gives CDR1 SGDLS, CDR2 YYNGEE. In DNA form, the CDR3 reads TGTGCCAGCAGCCCCTCCCCACTCCCAGGGGAGACCCAGTACTTC. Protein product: CASSPSPLPGETQYF.

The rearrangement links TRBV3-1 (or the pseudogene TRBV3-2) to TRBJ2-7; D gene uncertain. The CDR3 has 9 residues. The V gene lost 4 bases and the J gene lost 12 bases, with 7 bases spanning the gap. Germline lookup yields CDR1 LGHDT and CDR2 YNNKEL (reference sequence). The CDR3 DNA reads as TGTGCCAGCAGCCCTGAGTGGTACTTC. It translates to CASSPEWYF.

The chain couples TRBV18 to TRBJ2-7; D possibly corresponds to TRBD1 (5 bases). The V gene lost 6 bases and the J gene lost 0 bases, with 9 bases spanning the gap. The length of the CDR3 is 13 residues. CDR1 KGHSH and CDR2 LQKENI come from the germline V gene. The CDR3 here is CASSSDSSYEQYF. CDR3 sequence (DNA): TGTGCCAGCTCCTCCGACAGCTCCTACGAGCAGTACTTC.